This TCR beta chain was recovered during a study of tumor and adjacent non-tumor tissue in lung cancer. Per germline, CDR1 DFQATT and CDR2 SNEGSKA (reference sequence). The CDR3 runs to 14 residues. No cell sorting was done before RNA was extracted from the tissue. Of note for this clonotype: An end of the junction does not agree with germline; a read error may underlie this.

The library came from three nested PCR rounds adapted from ARM-PCR protocols. Via MiXCR, TCRdb re-called the multiplex PCR reads, giving one row per CDR3 protein. The table includes around 71,000 distinct CDR3 sequences, around 70% detected once. The TCR was taken from a woman aged 40-49 years with non-small cell lung cancer. This chain links TRBV20-1 with TRBJ1-6, with TRBD1 matching 9 bases. Sample: lung tumor tissue. This chain's CDR3 is CSACPQGAASPLHF. The CDR3 DNA follows: TGTAGTGCTTGCCCACAGGGGGCGGCTTCACCCCTCCACTTT.